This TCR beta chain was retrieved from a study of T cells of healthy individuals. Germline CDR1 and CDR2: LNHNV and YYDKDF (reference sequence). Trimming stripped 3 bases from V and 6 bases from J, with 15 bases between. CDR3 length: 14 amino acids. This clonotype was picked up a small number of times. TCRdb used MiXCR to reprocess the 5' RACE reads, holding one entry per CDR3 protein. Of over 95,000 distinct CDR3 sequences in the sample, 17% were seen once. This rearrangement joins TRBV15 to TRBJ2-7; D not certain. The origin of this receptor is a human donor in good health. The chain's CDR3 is CATSSGLTPSEQYF. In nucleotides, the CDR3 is TGTGCCACCAGCAGTGGCCTTACCCCTTCCGAGCAGTACTTC.